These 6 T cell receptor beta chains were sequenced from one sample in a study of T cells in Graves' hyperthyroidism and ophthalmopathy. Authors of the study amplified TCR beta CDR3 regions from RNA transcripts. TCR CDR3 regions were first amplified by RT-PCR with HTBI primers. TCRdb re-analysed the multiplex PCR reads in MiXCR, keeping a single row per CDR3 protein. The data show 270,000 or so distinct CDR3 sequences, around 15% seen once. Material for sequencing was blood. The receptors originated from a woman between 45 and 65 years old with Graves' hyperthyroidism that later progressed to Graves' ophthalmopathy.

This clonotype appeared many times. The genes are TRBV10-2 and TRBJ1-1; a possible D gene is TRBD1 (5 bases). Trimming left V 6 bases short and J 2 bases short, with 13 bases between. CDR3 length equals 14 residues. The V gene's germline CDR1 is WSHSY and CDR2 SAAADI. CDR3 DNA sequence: TGCGCCAGCAGCGCGGCGGGGCGAAACACTGAAGCTTTCTTT. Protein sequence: CASSAAGRNTEAFF.

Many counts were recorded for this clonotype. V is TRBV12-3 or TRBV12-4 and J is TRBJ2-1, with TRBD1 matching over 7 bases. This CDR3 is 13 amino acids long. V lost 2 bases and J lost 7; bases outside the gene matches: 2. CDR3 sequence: CASSLRRGNEQFF. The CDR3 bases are TGTGCCAGCAGTTTACGCAGGGGGAATGAGCAGTTCTTC.

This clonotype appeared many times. The CDR3 DNA sequence: TGTGCCAGCTCACCCGGACAGGGTATCGGCTATGGCTACACCTTC. Amino acid sequence: CASSPGQGIGYGYTF. The gene calls are TRBV18 and TRBJ1-2; 8 nucleotides line up with TRBD1. The CDR3 is 15 amino acids. The germline gives CDR1 KGHSH, CDR2 LQKENI. J lost 4 bases, V lost 3 bases, and 7 bases had no gene match.

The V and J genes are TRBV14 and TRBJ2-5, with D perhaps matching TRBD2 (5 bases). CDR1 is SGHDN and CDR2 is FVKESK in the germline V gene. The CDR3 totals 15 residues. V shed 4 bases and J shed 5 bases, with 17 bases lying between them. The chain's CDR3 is CASSRLAGLTETQYF. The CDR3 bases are TGTGCCAGCAGCCGCTTAGCTGGACTGACTGAGACCCAGTACTTC.

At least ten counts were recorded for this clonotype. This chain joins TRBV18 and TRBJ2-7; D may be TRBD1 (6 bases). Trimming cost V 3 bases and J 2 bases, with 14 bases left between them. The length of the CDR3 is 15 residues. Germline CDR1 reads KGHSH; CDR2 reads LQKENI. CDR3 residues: CASSPGQPQTYEQYF. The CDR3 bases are TGTGCCAGCTCACCCGGACAGCCACAAACCTACGAGCAGTACTTC.

CDR3 coding DNA: TGTGCCAGCAGACGTACCAGGGGGGGTACTGAAGCTTTCTTT. Translating gives CASRRTRGGTEAFF. The V and J genes are TRBV6-1 and TRBJ1-1; 7 bases match TRBD1. V gave up 6 bases and J gave up 5 bases; unmatched junction bases: 9. The CDR3 totals 14 residues. CDR1 MNHNS and CDR2 SASEGT come from the germline V gene.